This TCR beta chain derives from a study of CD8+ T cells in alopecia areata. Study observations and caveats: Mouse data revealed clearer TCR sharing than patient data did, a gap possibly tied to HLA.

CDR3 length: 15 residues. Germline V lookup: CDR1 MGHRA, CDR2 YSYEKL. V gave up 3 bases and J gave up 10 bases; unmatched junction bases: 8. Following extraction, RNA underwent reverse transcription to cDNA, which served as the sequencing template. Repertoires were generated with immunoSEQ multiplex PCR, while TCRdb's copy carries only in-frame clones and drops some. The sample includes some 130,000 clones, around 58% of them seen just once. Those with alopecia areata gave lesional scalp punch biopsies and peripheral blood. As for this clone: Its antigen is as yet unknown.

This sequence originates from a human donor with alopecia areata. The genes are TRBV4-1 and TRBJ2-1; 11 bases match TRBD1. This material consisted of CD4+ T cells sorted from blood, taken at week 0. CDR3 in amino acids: CASSQTPGQGGEQFF. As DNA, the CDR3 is TGCGCCAGCAGCCAGACACCGGGACAGGGGGGGGAGCAGTTCTTC.